This passage covers 5 T cell receptor beta chains from one sample sequenced in a study of molecular identifiers for immune sequencing clone quantification (dated by TCRdb to the late 2010s). Libraries were built with PCR. Sequencing relied on an Illumina HiSeq 4000. TCRdb reran the public reads through fastp at Q25 and MiXCR, keeping productive beta chains. For every CDR3 protein sequence, its rows merge into one entry that carries the most common genes and DNA. The sample table records about 65,000 distinct CDR3 sequences; about 18% of these occur just once. The top ten hold 1.5% to 1.8% of the sample. The sequenced material came from naive CD8+ T cells from blood, with Jurkat cell RNA spiked in. The intended sense of this specimen's cell subset or site label: FACS-sorted CD8+CD4-CCR7+CD45RA+ naive T cells. Receptor source: a human donor in good health. Some libraries in this study had Jurkat cell RNA spiked in.

This clonotype occurred a few times. This may arise from a read error, as a much more abundant clone is one base away. In this CDR3 the conserved last residue, phenylalanine or tryptophan, is missing, so a read error is likely. The chain carries TRBV7-8 and TRBJ2-5; tentatively, D is TRBD2 (6 bases). The CDR3 loop spans 15 amino acids. Germline-derived CDR1 and CDR2 are SGHVS and FQNEAQ. V was trimmed by 2 bases and J by 1 base, leaving 11 bases between them. CDR3 nucleotides: TGTGCCAGCAGCTTACTCGCGGGGCTCCAAGAGACCCAGTACCTC. Translation gives CASSLLAGLQETQYL.

About this clonotype itself: The CDR3 does not close with the conserved phenylalanine or tryptophan, likely indicating a read error. V usage is TRBV6-2 or TRBV6-3 and J usage is TRBJ2-1; the D gene could be TRBD1 or TRBD2 (5 bases each). The germline V gene encodes CDR1 MNHEY and CDR2 SVGEGT. This CDR3 has 15 residues. The CDR3 protein is CASSFQGDLYYEQFS. As DNA, the CDR3 is TGTGCCAGCAGTTTTCAAGGGGACCTCTACTATGAGCAGTTCTCC.

Only a few counts were recorded for this clonotype. The chain uses TRBV4-2 and TRBJ2-3; D is perhaps TRBD2 (6 bases). From germline, CDR1 is LGHNA and CDR2 YNFKEQ. The CDR3 spans 17 residues. The ends were cut back, 1 base at V and 0 bases at J, with 14 bases in the middle. The chain's CDR3 is CASSQGVVRGSTDTQYF. The CDR3, as DNA: TGTGCCAGCAGCCAAGGAGTCGTTCGGGGGAGCACAGATACGCAGTATTTT.

This clonotype was detected ten times or more. The chain joins TRBV5-4 to TRBJ2-5, with 8 bases lining up with TRBD1. Unmatched junction bases numbered 8, after V lost 3 bases and J lost 1 base. The CDR3 runs 16 residues. Per the germline V gene, CDR1 is SGHNT and CDR2 is YYREEE (reference sequence). The chain's CDR3 is CASSSLPDRAQETQYF. The CDR3 bases are TGTGCCAGCAGCTCTCTCCCGGACAGGGCCCAAGAGACCCAGTACTTC.

This clonotype was recorded at least ten times. V is TRBV7-9 and J is TRBJ2-1; a weak D match, TRBD2 (6 bases). Germline CDR1 and CDR2: SEHNR and FQNEAQ (reference sequence). There are 12 residues in the CDR3. The germline V and J ends were trimmed by 6 bases and 8 bases, with 11 bases remaining between them. In DNA, the CDR3 is TGTGCCAGCAGTAGCTGGGGGGATGAGCAGTTCTTC. It codes for CASSSWGDEQFF.